The 20 T cell receptor beta chains in this list originate from one sample, sequenced in a study of cytomegalovirus exposure and HLA in healthy donors. The PCR used 60 Vbeta and 13 Jbeta primers. Produced via immunoSEQ multiplex PCR; TCRdb's table is partial and in-frame only. The sample consists of a few hundred thousand clones, 70% to 90% of them appearing once. Sequencing input: PBMCs. The receptors shown here come from a woman between 18 and 29 years old in good health and CMV-seronegative.

V gene TRBV27 combines with J gene TRBJ2-1, with 13 positions matching TRBD2. Per germline, CDR1 MNHEY and CDR2 SMNVEV (reference sequence). This CDR3 has 18 residues. The J segment lost 8 bases and the V segment lost 3 bases, leaving 13 bases of the junction unmatched. CDR3 loop: CASSLTSGGLIIRYEQFF. The CDR3 DNA is TGTGCCAGCAGTTTGACTAGCGGGGGGCTGATAATAAGGTATGAGCAGTTCTTC.

The sample holds one count of this clone. The rearrangement joins TRBV19 to TRBJ2-7; the D gene is possibly TRBD1 (5 bases). The germline V and J ends were trimmed by 5 bases and 3 bases, with 11 bases remaining between them. Germline V gene sequence: CDR1 LNHDA, CDR2 SQIVND (reference sequence). The CDR3 length is 13 residues. CDR3 in amino acids: CASSADTRYEQYF. DNA for the CDR3: TGTGCCAGTAGTGCGGACACCCGCTACGAGCAGTACTTC. Looking up the rest from reference TRBV19 and TRBJ2-7 gives the full variable domain: DGGITQSPKYLFRKEGQNVTLSCEQNLNHDAMYWYRQDPGQGLRLIYYSQIVNDFQKGDIAEGYSVSREKKESFPLTVTSAQKNPTAFYLCASSADTRYEQYFGPGTRLTVT.

Note on this clone: The sample carries other DNA sequences with the same CDR3. The V gene is TRBV2, the J gene TRBJ1-2, with TRBD1 identical over 8 bases. Germline assignment: CDR1 SNHLY and CDR2 FYNNEI. The CDR3 is 15 amino acids. Trimming cost V 3 bases and J 7 bases; bases outside gene matches: 10. The CDR3 loop is CASSELGQGARGYTF. The CDR3 DNA sequence: TGTGCCAGCAGTGAGTTGGGTCAGGGGGCCCGTGGCTACACCTTC.

The rearrangement joins TRBV2 to TRBJ1-1; 8 nucleotides agree with TRBD1. This CDR3 contains 12 residues. The ends lost 7 bases at V and 4 bases at J; junction bases unmatched: 2. CDR1 and CDR2 (germline): SNHLY, FYNNEI. The chain's CDR3 is CASKQGGTEAFF. In nucleotides, the CDR3 is TGTGCCAGCAAACAGGGGGGCACTGAAGCTTTCTTT.

This chain links TRBV5-1 with TRBJ2-3; 11 nucleotides agree with TRBD2. The germline gives CDR1 SGHRS, CDR2 YFSETQ. The CDR3 has 17 residues. The junction had 10 bases not matched to a gene; V was cut back by 0 bases and J by 7 bases. The CDR3 protein is CASSLVGSGGARNTQYF. DNA for the CDR3: TGCGCCAGCAGCTTGGTAGGTAGCGGGGGGGCCCGGAATACGCAGTATTTT.

The chain recombines TRBV27 with TRBJ1-5; perhaps TRBD1 as D (5 bases). The CDR3 extends over 14 amino acids. The germline CDR1 and CDR2 sequences are MNHEY and SMNVEV (reference sequence). Between the trimmed V and J ends, which lost 6 bases and 6 bases, there was a span of 15 bases. The CDR3 sequence is CASSRAGGFQPQHF. For the CDR3, the DNA is TGTGCCAGCAGCCGGGCGGGGGGATTTCAGCCCCAGCATTTT.

CDR3 sequence reads: CASSQVGGGGGEQYF. Written as DNA, the CDR3 is TGTGCCAGTAGTCAGGTGGGGGGAGGTGGTGGAGAGCAGTACTTC. This chain joins TRBV19 and TRBJ2-7; D might be TRBD2 (6 bases). The length of the CDR3 is 15 residues. From germline, CDR1 is LNHDA and CDR2 SQIVND (reference sequence). V was cut by 5 bases and J by 7 bases, with 21 bases left in between. The full variable domain, completed using reference TRBV19 and TRBJ2-7, is DGGITQSPKYLFRKEGQNVTLSCEQNLNHDAMYWYRQDPGQGLRLIYYSQIVNDFQKGDIAEGYSVSREKKESFPLTVTSAQKNPTAFYLCASSQVGGGGGEQYFGPGTRLTVT.

V gene TRBV27 combines with J gene TRBJ1-6; no clear D. Germline V CDR1 and CDR2: MNHEY, SMNVEV (reference sequence). V was shortened by 5 bases and J by 9 bases, with 14 bases between the two germline ends. The CDR3 length is 14 residues. The CDR3 DNA is TGTGCCAGCAGTACGGCATCGGGAGTTTCACCCCTCCACTTT. Translation gives CASSTASGVSPLHF.

The chain combines TRBV19 with TRBJ1-5; a weak D match, TRBD1 (5 bases). This CDR3 contains 14 residues. Between the trimmed V and J ends, which lost 5 bases and 1 base, there was a span of 9 bases. CDR1 and CDR2 (germline): LNHDA, SQIVND (reference sequence). CDR3 protein: CASSPGFSNQPQHF. The CDR3 DNA reads TGTGCCAGTAGTCCAGGGTTCAGCAATCAGCCCCAGCATTTT.

The CDR3 DNA follows: TGCGCCAGCAAGGTTGGGTGGGGCTCCTACGAGCAGTACTTC. Translation gives CASKVGWGSYEQYF. The chain has TRBV5-1 and TRBJ2-5, with unresolved D. The J call may be mistaken, given a closer DNA end match to TRBJ2-7. The CDR3 is 14 amino acids. CDR1 is SGHRS and CDR2 is YFSETQ in the germline V gene.

V and J are TRBV27 and TRBJ2-1, with 7 nucleotides matching TRBD2. This CDR3 region has 19 residues. Trimming at V came to 3 bases and at J to 2 bases, leaving 16 bases not matched to a gene. The germline V gene encodes CDR1 MNHEY and CDR2 SMNVEV (reference sequence). The CDR3 DNA reads TGTGCCAGCAGTTTCTTTTGGGCTAGCGGCGAAAAACCCTACAATGAGCAGTTCTTC. Translating it yields CASSFFWASGEKPYNEQFF.

The rearrangement links TRBV6-7 to TRBJ2-1, with 10 bases fitting TRBD2. TRBV6-7 is designated an ORF whose function remains uncertain. CDR3 length: 15 residues. The J segment lost 8 bases and the V segment lost 2 bases, leaving 6 bases of the junction unmatched. The chain's CDR3 is CASSYSGGAIYEQFF. The DNA of the CDR3 is TGTGCCAGCAGTTACAGCGGGGGGGCAATCTATGAGCAGTTCTTC.

V and J are TRBV4-2 and TRBJ2-5, with TRBD2 matching 9 bases. The CDR3 sequence is 19 residues long. CDR1 and CDR2 (germline): LGHNA, YNFKEQ. The V segment lost 1 base and the J segment 2 bases; nucleotides outside the gene matches: 14. CDR3 sequence reads: CASSQVRGGAKGGQETQYF. In DNA, the CDR3 is TGTGCCAGCAGCCAAGTCCGCGGGGGGGCGAAAGGCGGACAAGAGACCCAGTACTTC.

The chain recombines TRBV19 with TRBJ1-2; perhaps TRBD1 as D (6 bases). Germline V CDR1 and CDR2: LNHDA, SQIVND (reference sequence). V lost 3 bases and J 0 bases, leaving 11 bases between the germline ends. The CDR3 spans 15 residues. In DNA form, the CDR3 reads TGTGCCAGTAGTATGGAGACAGGTTCTAACTATGGCTACACCTTC. Amino acid sequence: CASSMETGSNYGYTF.

The rearrangement links TRBV25-1 to TRBJ2-3, with 10 bases lining up with TRBD1. Germline assignment: CDR1 MGHDK and CDR2 SYGVNS. The CDR3 length is 14 residues. The trim removed 3 bases at V and 7 bases at J, leaving 4 bases unmatched. The CDR3 coding sequence is TGTGCCAGCAGTGAGGGACAGGGGAAATATACGCAGTATTTT. This encodes CASSEGQGKYTQYF.

The J gene is TRBJ1-1, the V gene TRBV10-1; a weak D match, TRBD1 (6 bases). The germline V gene encodes CDR1 WNHNN and CDR2 SYGVQD (reference sequence). V lost 0 bases, J lost 4 bases, and 12 bases lay in between. The CDR3 has 15 amino acids. This CDR3 is CASSESRGGVTEAFF. In DNA form, the CDR3 reads TGCGCCAGCAGTGAGTCGAGAGGGGGAGTCACTGAAGCTTTCTTT.

The chain employs TRBV6-6 and TRBJ1-2; D possibly corresponds to TRBD1 (5 bases). Trimming shortened V by 6 bases and J by 7 bases, and 18 bases separated the two germline ends. Germline V gene data show CDR1 as MNHNY and CDR2 as SVGAGI (reference sequence). The CDR3 runs 14 residues. The DNA of the CDR3 is TGTGCCAGCAGCCCCGGGGGGGGTTTTGGTGGCTACACCTTC. This codes for CASSPGGGFGGYTF.

The chain uses TRBV30 and TRBJ1-2; 7 nucleotides align to TRBD1. The CDR3 has 14 residues. CDR1 and CDR2 from the germline V gene are GTSNPN and SVGIG (reference sequence). J was trimmed by 8 bases and V by 0 bases; bases with no gene match: 9. In DNA form, the CDR3 reads TGTGCCTGGAGTGTACACCGGACAGGAGGCGGCTACACCTTC. This translates into CAWSVHRTGGGYTF.

The genes are TRBV27 and TRBJ1-4; 8 bases are a match to TRBD1. CDR3 length: 16 amino acids. J was trimmed by 5 bases and V by 6 bases; bases with no gene match: 11. Germline V gene data show CDR1 as MNHEY and CDR2 as SMNVEV (reference sequence). CDR3 nucleotide sequence: TGTGCCAGCAGCCCGGACAGGGTCCTAAAAAATGAAAAACTGTTTTTT. It specifies CASSPDRVLKNEKLFF. Full variable domain (remainder filled in from reference TRBV27 and TRBJ1-4): EAQVTQNPRYLITVTGKKLTVTCSQNMNHEYMSWYRQDPGLGLRQIYYSMNVEVTDKGDVPEGYKVSRKEKRNFPLILESPSPNQTSLYFCASSPDRVLKNEKLFFGSGTQLSVL.

This clone was counted a few times. V is TRBV5-6 and J is TRBJ2-7, with D unclear. Looked up from germline, CDR1 is SGHDT and CDR2 is YYEEEE. The CDR3 contains 14 residues. The V gene lost 0 bases and the J gene lost 6 bases, with 13 bases spanning the gap. As DNA, the CDR3 is TGTGCCAGCAGCTTGGTCCCTACCCCCCTCGAGCAGTACTTC. This codes for CASSLVPTPLEQYF.